This T cell receptor beta chain was retrieved from a study of PD-L1 blockade in urothelial cancer. In the study overall: Patients started atezolizumab around 2014, 1,200 mg intravenously every 3 weeks. Each participant's history included 0 to 3 prior chemotherapy regimens. Blood yielded a median of around 150,000 T cells per sample. Blood was evaluated 3 weeks (second dose) and 6 weeks after therapy began.

Noted time point: pretreatment peripheral blood. Generated by immunoSEQ multiplex PCR, the TCRdb table keeps only in-frame clones and is missing some. Of more than 85,000 clones in the sample, around 90% are singletons; the top ten hold 2% to 2.5%. V was clipped by 4 bases and J by 6 bases; unmatched bases: 11. Germline V gene lookup returns CDR1 LNHDA and CDR2 SQIVND (reference sequence). This CDR3 region has 17 residues. This chain connects TRBV19 to TRBJ2-3; TRBD1 matches at 12 bases. The sample was PBMCs, taken around atezolizumab (anti-PD-L1) treatment. The source of this sequence is a man aged 55 to 70 with urothelial cancer. The CDR3 reads CASSTLQGGQGADTQYF. The CDR3, as DNA: TGTGCCAGTAGTACCCTACAAGGGGGACAGGGGGCCGATACGCAGTATTTT. Drawing the rest from reference TRBV19 and TRBJ2-3, the complete variable domain is DGGITQSPKYLFRKEGQNVTLSCEQNLNHDAMYWYRQDPGQGLRLIYYSQIVNDFQKGDIAEGYSVSREKKESFPLTVTSAQKNPTAFYLCASSTLQGGQGADTQYFGPGTRLTVL.